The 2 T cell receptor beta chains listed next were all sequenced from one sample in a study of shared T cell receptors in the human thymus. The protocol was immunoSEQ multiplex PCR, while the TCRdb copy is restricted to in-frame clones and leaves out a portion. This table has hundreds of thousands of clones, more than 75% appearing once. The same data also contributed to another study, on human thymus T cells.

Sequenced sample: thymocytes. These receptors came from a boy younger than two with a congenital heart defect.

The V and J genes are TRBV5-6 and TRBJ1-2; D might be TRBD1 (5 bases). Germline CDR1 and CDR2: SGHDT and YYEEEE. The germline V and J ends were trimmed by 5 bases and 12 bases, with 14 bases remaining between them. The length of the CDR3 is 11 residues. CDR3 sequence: CASSLSRGDTF. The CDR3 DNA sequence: TGTGCCAGCAGTTTGTCTCGGGGGGACACCTTC.

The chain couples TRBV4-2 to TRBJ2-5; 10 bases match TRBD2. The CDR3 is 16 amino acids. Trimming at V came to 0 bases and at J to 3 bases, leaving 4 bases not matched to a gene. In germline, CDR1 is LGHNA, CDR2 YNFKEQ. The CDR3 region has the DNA TGTGCCAGCAGCCAAGAATCAGGGACTAGCGAAGAGACCCAGTACTTC. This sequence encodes CASSQESGTSEETQYF.